These T cell receptor beta chains were read from a single sample in a study of blood T cell repertoires in COVID-19. The repertoire was sequenced with immunoSEQ multiplex PCR; TCRdb's copy has only in-frame clones and lacks some. This sample yields 300,000 to 500,000 clones, of which around 87% are seen a single time; 0.97% belongs to the top ten. The specimen sequenced was PBMCs or T cells enriched from blood (not recorded which). The receptors derive from a woman younger than 45 with acute COVID-19. CDR3s include the opening cysteine and the closing phenylalanine or tryptophan. Each record gives: V gene, clone size, D gene, J gene, CDR3 protein, CDR3 DNA. A D gene is named only where the DNA matches it firmly. Part of the rows lack a size; the others show once, few, many or a class for expanded clones.

TRBV5-5	-	-	TRBJ1-1	CASSLQEALVAFF	TGTGCCAGCAGCTTGCAGGAGGCCTTGGTCGCTTTCTTT
TRBV7-9	-	-	TRBJ2-7	CASSLVGGPYEQYF	TGTGCCAGCAGCTTAGTAGGAGGCCCCTACGAGCAGTACTTC
TRBV18	-	-	TRBJ2-2	CASSPPAGTLNTGELFF	TGTGCCAGCTCACCACCGGCGGGTACCCTTAACACCGGGGAGCTGTTTTTT
TRBV30	-	-	TRBJ1-2	CAWSVEQSNYGYTF	TGTGCCTGGAGTGTAGAACAGTCTAACTATGGCTACACCTTC
TRBV9	-	-	TRBJ2-3	CASSVQAHGTQYF	TGTGCCAGCAGCGTACAGGCGCACGGTACGCAGTATTTT
TRBV3-1/TRBV3-2	-	TRBD2	TRBJ2-7	CASSPLAGGETKQYF	TGTGCCAGCAGCCCACTAGCGGGGGGAGAAACAAAGCAGTACTTC
TRBV18	-	TRBD2	TRBJ2-3	CASSRSGRGSSDTQYF	TGTGCCAGCTCCCGATCGGGGCGGGGGTCCTCAGATACGCAGTATTTT
TRBV4-1	-	TRBD2	TRBJ2-7	CASSWVLAGSYEQYF	TGCGCCAGCAGCTGGGTACTAGCGGGGTCCTACGAGCAGTACTTC
TRBV7-8	-	-	TRBJ1-2	CASGSSYREGYGYTF	TGTGCCAGCGGGTCCTCTTACAGGGAGGGCTATGGCTACACCTTC
TRBV29-1	-	TRBD1	TRBJ2-7	CSVRTGAYEQYF	TGCAGCGTTCGGACAGGCGCCTACGAGCAGTACTTC
TRBV5-5	-	-	TRBJ1-5	CASSLTGPNQPQHF	TGTGCCAGCAGCTTGACAGGGCCAAATCAGCCCCAGCATTTT
TRBV9	-	TRBD1	TRBJ2-2	CASSVPGQGANTGELFF	TGTGCCAGCAGCGTACCCGGACAGGGGGCTAACACCGGGGAGCTGTTTTTT
TRBV28	-	-	TRBJ1-1	CASSSPGGMNTEAFF	TGTGCCAGCAGTTCCCCAGGAGGAATGAACACTGAAGCTTTCTTT
TRBV24-1	-	-	TRBJ2-4	CATTLTPVKDIQYF	TGTGCCACAACCCTGACACCTGTAAAGGACATTCAGTACTTC
TRBV7-3	-	TRBD1	TRBJ2-1	CASSTQGAGYYNEQFF	TGTGCCAGCAGCACACAGGGGGCTGGGTACTACAATGAGCAGTTCTTC
TRBV27	-	TRBD1	TRBJ1-1	CASSLFQGAYNTEAFF	TGTGCCAGCAGTTTATTTCAGGGGGCATATAACACTGAAGCTTTCTTT
TRBV3-1/TRBV3-2	-	TRBD1	TRBJ2-7	CASSQPPGAGGEQYF	TGTGCCAGCAGCCAACCCCCCGGGGCAGGGGGCGAGCAGTACTTC
TRBV6-5	-	TRBD1	TRBJ2-7	CASSTQQGAFYEQYF	TGTGCCAGCAGCACACAGCAGGGGGCTTTCTACGAGCAGTACTTC
TRBV9	-	-	TRBJ2-4	CASSASGGLAKNIQYF	TGTGCCAGCAGCGCTTCCGGGGGTCTAGCCAAAAACATTCAGTACTTC
TRBV5-1	-	-	TRBJ2-7	CASSLGGRTYEQYF	TGCGCCAGCAGCTTGGGAGGTCGCACCTACGAGCAGTACTTC
TRBV5-5	-	-	TRBJ2-7	CASSYTSGTLSSYEQYF	TGTGCCAGCAGCTATACTTCCGGGACATTGAGCTCCTACGAGCAGTACTTC
TRBV3-1/TRBV3-2	once	-	TRBJ1-2	CASSQGEYGYTF	TGTGCCAGCAGCCAAGGCGAATATGGCTACACCTTC
TRBV7-2	-	TRBD1	TRBJ1-1	CASSFLGTGNTEAFF	TGTGCCAGCAGCTTCCTAGGGACAGGGAACACTGAAGCTTTCTTT
TRBV15	-	-	TRBJ1-5	CATSSGKGTINQPQHF	TGTGCCACCAGCAGTGGGAAAGGGACAATCAATCAGCCCCAGCATTTT
TRBV19	once	TRBD1	TRBJ1-5	CASWTRTGNSNQPQHF	TGTGCCAGTTGGACGAGGACAGGGAACAGCAATCAGCCCCAGCATTTT
TRBV5-6	-	TRBD1	TRBJ2-1	CASSYGTGTHNEQFF	TGTGCCAGCAGCTATGGGACAGGGACACACAATGAGCAGTTCTTC
TRBV7-2	-	TRBD2	TRBJ2-7	CASSLPQGGGYEQYF	TGTGCCAGCAGCTTACCCCAAGGCGGGGGCTACGAGCAGTACTTC
TRBV6-5	-	-	TRBJ1-1	CASSYGLLNTEAFF	TGTGCCAGCAGTTACGGGCTGTTGAACACTGAAGCTTTCTTT
TRBV23-1	-	-	TRBJ1-1	CAGPGLPTEAFF	TGCGCCGGCCCCGGACTTCCCACTGAAGCTTTCTTT
TRBV5-1	once	-	TRBJ2-1	CASSLGDVGANEQFF	TGCGCCAGCAGCTTGGGGGATGTGGGGGCGAATGAGCAGTTCTTC
TRBV30	-	TRBD1	TRBJ1-2	CAWSVLGQNYGYTF	TGTGCCTGGAGTGTTCTGGGACAGAATTATGGCTACACCTTC
TRBV6-5	once	TRBD1	TRBJ2-7	CASSRGQGRYEQYF	TGTGCCAGCAGCCGGGGACAGGGGCGCTACGAGCAGTACTTC
TRBV5-1	once	-	TRBJ1-3	CASSLDGGIGNTIYF	TGCGCCAGCAGCTTGGATGGGGGGATAGGAAACACCATATATTTT
TRBV5-6	-	-	TRBJ2-7	CASSFIGARPTYEQYF	TGTGCCAGCAGCTTCATTGGGGCCCGACCTACCTACGAGCAGTACTTC
TRBV7-2	-	-	TRBJ1-1	CASSFTGKNEAFF	TGTGCCAGCAGCTTCACAGGCAAAAATGAAGCTTTCTTT
TRBV3-1/TRBV3-2	-	TRBD2	TRBJ2-7	CASSQDHQTSGGNSCYEQYF	TGTGCCAGCAGCCAAGACCATCAAACTAGCGGGGGGAACTCTTGTTACGAGCAGTACTTC
TRBV10-3	-	-	TRBJ2-1	CAISERGSSYNEQFF	TGTGCCATCAGTGAGAGGGGCAGTTCCTACAATGAGCAGTTCTTC
TRBV5-1	-	-	TRBJ1-2	CASSLGGLKGYTF	TGCGCCAGCAGCTTGGGGGGGCTAAAGGGCTACACCTTC
TRBV12-5	-	TRBD1	TRBJ2-2	CASGAATGGVTGELFF	TGTGCTAGTGGTGCCGCGACAGGGGGAGTCACCGGGGAGCTGTTTTTT
TRBV19	-	-	TRBJ1-1	CASTGDFEAFF	TGTGCCAGTACGGGGGACTTTGAAGCTTTCTTT
TRBV7-3	few	TRBD1	TRBJ1-1	CASSSGGEGSEAFF	TGTGCCAGCAGCTCAGGGGGAGAGGGTTCTGAAGCTTTCTTT
TRBV29-1	-	-	TRBJ2-3	CSVRTGFSTDTQYF	TGCAGCGTACGCACGGGGTTCAGCACAGATACGCAGTATTTT
TRBV7-8	-	-	TRBJ1-1	CASSSGHMRNTEAFF	TGTGCCAGCAGCTCAGGTCACATGCGGAACACTGAAGCTTTCTTT
TRBV7-9	-	-	TRBJ1-2	CASSSTGSYGYTF	TGTGCCAGCAGCTCCACAGGGAGCTATGGCTACACCTTC
TRBV11-2	-	TRBD1	TRBJ1-2	CASTLGGTGGRGVFGGYTF	TGTGCCAGCACCTTGGGTGGGACAGGGGGACGAGGGGTCTTCGGTGGCTACACCTTC
TRBV29-1	-	-	TRBJ1-5	CSVEGQAYNQPQHF	TGCAGCGTTGAAGGCCAGGCCTATAATCAGCCCCAGCATTTT
TRBV3-1/TRBV3-2	-	-	TRBJ1-2	CASSQTSTGRGNYGYTF	TGTGCCAGCAGCCAAACTTCGACAGGCCGGGGTAACTATGGCTACACCTTC
TRBV24-1	-	-	TRBJ1-4	CATSGGDSAKLFF	TGTGCCACCAGTGGGGGGGATTCTGCAAAACTGTTTTTT
TRBV19	-	TRBD1	TRBJ2-7	CASSMGQGVFNEQYF	TGTGCCAGTAGTATGGGACAGGGGGTTTTTAACGAGCAGTACTTC
TRBV9	-	TRBD2	TRBJ2-2	CASGTSGASGELFF	TGTGCCAGCGGGACTAGCGGGGCGTCCGGGGAGCTGTTTTTT
TRBV7-9	-	-	TRBJ2-3	CASSLGTVEGTQYF	TGTGCCAGCAGCTTAGGGACAGTAGAGGGTACGCAGTATTTT
TRBV27	-	-	TRBJ1-2	CASGGGVYYGYTF	TGTGCCAGCGGCGGGGGGGTATACTATGGCTACACCTTC
TRBV4-3	-	TRBD2	TRBJ2-3	CASSQDTGGTSTDTQYF	TGCGCCAGCAGCCAAGATACCGGGGGGACTAGCACAGATACGCAGTATTTT
TRBV11-3	-	TRBD1	TRBJ2-7	CASSLDRVRQYF	TGTGCCAGCAGCCTAGACAGGGTACGGCAGTACTTC
TRBV15	-	-	TRBJ1-2	CATSRDRGLGGYTF	TGTGCCACCAGCAGAGATCGAGGACTCGGTGGCTACACCTTC
TRBV3-1/TRBV3-2	-	-	TRBJ1-4	CASSQATGSGPEKLFF	TGTGCCAGCAGCCAAGCAACAGGGTCTGGGCCCGAAAAACTGTTTTTT
TRBV2	-	-	TRBJ1-1	CASPREYEAFF	TGTGCCAGCCCTCGGGAGTATGAAGCTTTCTTT
TRBV18	-	TRBD2	TRBJ2-1	CASSPLAGLALYVNEQFF	TGTGCCAGCTCACCACTAGCGGGGTTGGCCCTTTACGTCAATGAGCAGTTCTTC
TRBV7-2	-	TRBD1	TRBJ1-5	CASSGGPWTGRSQPQHF	TGTGCCAGCAGTGGGGGCCCTTGGACAGGACGAAGTCAGCCCCAGCATTTT
TRBV6-5	-	-	TRBJ1-2	CASSYSYQGSTF	TGTGCCAGCAGTTACAGCTACCAGGGAAGCACCTTC